This T cell receptor (beta chain) emerged from a study of blood T cell repertoires in COVID-19. Overall study context: Sites in the United States, Italy and Spain provided acute and convalescent COVID-19 samples.

In this sample, this clone turned up once. Participants were placed into cohorts based on the clinical history they reported. CDR3 length equals 15 residues. Trimming left V 1 base short and J 6 bases short, with 12 bases between. Germline V gives CDR1 SGHAT, CDR2 FQNNGV. Produced via immunoSEQ multiplex PCR; TCRdb's table is partial and in-frame only. This sample has approximately 300,000 clones, with roughly 90% found just once. The sequenced sample consisted of PBMCs or T cells enriched from blood (not recorded which). This sequence joins TRBV11-2 and TRBJ2-2; a weak D match, TRBD1 (5 bases). This receptor was taken from a woman in her thirties who had recovered from COVID-19. CDR3 nucleotide sequence: TGTGCCAGCAGCTTAGGGGGCTCCTTAGCCGGGGAGCTGTTTTTT. Translation: CASSLGGSLAGELFF.